This record looks at one TCR beta chain sequence and its context. Antigen specificity is unknown. These data come from a study of CD4 T cells in relation to SARS-CoV-2 and coronaviruses. CDR3 length: 13 amino acids. Germline V gene data show CDR1 as SGHNT and CDR2 as YENEEA. Trimming shortened V by 3 bases and J by 6 bases, and 9 bases separated the two germline ends. Study-level points and caveats: The cross-reactivity analysis covered only spike protein, not other viral proteins. Crossreactive clones expanded significantly less to SARS-CoV-2 than monoreactive clones.

CEF-cultured naive and memory CD4+ T cell DNA got survey-level sequencing. Clones were sequenced by immunoSEQ multiplex PCR, and TCRdb holds only the in-frame ones, with some missing. This repertoire shows some 32,000 clones, about 76% found once; its top ten account for nearly 3.5%. Naive and memory CD4+ T cells were separated from cryopreserved PBMCs. The sequence was obtained from an adult with COVID-19. The sequencing input was memory CD4+ T cells from PBMCs, cultured in vitro. V gene TRBV11-3 combines with J gene TRBJ2-1; D is unclear. CDR3 protein: CASSFSPSNEQFF. DNA of the CDR3: TGTGCCAGCAGCTTTTCCCCAAGCAATGAGCAGTTCTTC.